Shown below are 16 T cell receptor beta chains from a single sample sequenced in a study of cytomegalovirus exposure and HLA in healthy donors. PCR amplification relied on 60 Vbeta primers (plus 13 Jbeta primers). Sequencing was performed with immunoSEQ multiplex PCR; in TCRdb, only in-frame clones are kept and a portion is missing. The sample has under 150,000 clones, 60% to 85% seen once. Material for sequencing was PBMCs. These TCRs come from a man between 18 and 35 years old in good health and CMV-seronegative.

This clone was picked up one time. This rearrangement joins TRBV4-2 to TRBJ2-7, with 7 bases that match TRBD1. Losses at the gene ends were 3 bases for V and 2 bases for J; bases not matched to a gene: 4. The CDR3 consists of 14 residues. The germline V gene has CDR1 LGHNA and CDR2 YNFKEQ. CDR3 bases: TGTGCCAGCAGCCAGACAGGGACGGCCTACGAGCAGTACTTC. Amino acid sequence: CASSQTGTAYEQYF.

V gene TRBV7-2 combines with J gene TRBJ1-5, with D unresolved. Trimming cost V 1 base and J 3 bases, with 10 bases left between them. The CDR3 length is 15 residues. Per germline, CDR1 SGHTA and CDR2 FQGNSA. The CDR3 protein is CASSLGATINQPQHF. CDR3 coding DNA: TGTGCCAGCAGCTTAGGTGCTACTATCAATCAGCCCCAGCATTTT.

The chain uses TRBV10-3 and TRBJ2-1; 7 bases are a match to TRBD1. This CDR3 region has 13 residues. The ends lost 10 bases at V and 7 bases at J; junction bases unmatched: 10. Germline assignment: CDR1 ENHRY and CDR2 SYGVKD. DNA of the CDR3: TGTGCCACCCTTCGACAGGGAAGGAATGAGCAGTTCTTC. Translating it yields CATLRQGRNEQFF.

V gene TRBV11-2 combines with J gene TRBJ1-2; D remains ambiguous. Germline assignment: CDR1 SGHAT and CDR2 FQNNGV. V was pared by 2 bases and J by 1 base, with 11 bases between. The CDR3 runs to 15 residues. DNA for the CDR3: TGTGCCAGCAGCTTAACTGCGTTGAGTAACTATGGCTACACCTTC. This gives the protein CASSLTALSNYGYTF.

The chain links TRBV6-1 to TRBJ2-7; 10 bases are a match to TRBD1. CDR1 and CDR2 (germline): MNHNS, SASEGT. The CDR3 contains 15 residues. With 3 bases clipped from V and 4 bases from J, the junction kept 6 bases outside the gene matches. This CDR3 reads CASSDRDRGQYEQYF. DNA of the CDR3: TGTGCCAGCAGTGACCGGGACAGGGGACAATACGAGCAGTACTTC.

This chain connects TRBV4-2 to TRBJ2-2; D not resolved. With 1 base removed from V and 3 bases from J, the gap between germline ends came to 12 bases. Germline CDR1 LGHNA, CDR2 YNFKEQ. The length of the CDR3 is 16 residues. The CDR3 loop is CASSQVDFADTGELFF. The CDR3 DNA sequence: TGTGCCAGCAGCCAAGTCGACTTTGCTGACACCGGGGAGCTGTTTTTT.

There are a few counts of this clone. V is TRBV5-1 and J is TRBJ1-4; 8 nucleotides match TRBD1. Germline V gene sequence: CDR1 SGHRS, CDR2 YFSETQ. After removal of 0 bases from V and 9 bases from J, the junction contained 4 bases not matched to a gene. The CDR3 is made up of 14 amino acids. Here the CDR3 reads CASSLAGQEKKLFF. CDR3 DNA sequence: TGCGCCAGCAGCTTGGCGGGACAGGAGAAAAAACTGTTTTTT.

V and J are TRBV6-1 and TRBJ2-1; TRBD2 aligns across 7 bases. J gave up 0 bases and V 8 bases, and 4 bases lay outside the gene matches. CDR1 is MNHNS, CDR2 SASEGT, per germline. The CDR3 covers 14 residues. The CDR3, as DNA: TGTGCCAGCGGACGGACTAGCTCCTACAATGAGCAGTTCTTC. It codes for CASGRTSSYNEQFF.

The CDR3 DNA is TGTGCCAGCAGCTTAGACAGGGGGAATGGCGAGCAGTACTTC. The encoded protein is CASSLDRGNGEQYF. The chain carries TRBV7-8 and TRBJ2-7; 8 nucleotides match TRBD1. CDR3 size: 14 residues. J gave up 6 bases and V 1 base, and 5 bases lay outside the gene matches. Germline loops: CDR1 SGHVS, CDR2 FQNEAQ. The whole variable domain, remainder taken from reference TRBV7-8 and TRBJ2-7, is GAGVSQSPRYKVAKRGQDVALRCDPISGHVSLFWYQQALGQGPEFLTYFQNEAQLDKSGLPSDRFFAERPEGSVSTLKIQRTQQEDSAVYLCASSLDRGNGEQYFGPGTRLTVT.

The V and J genes are TRBV4-1 and TRBJ1-5; D ambiguous. The CDR3 runs to 16 residues. Germline V gives CDR1 MGHRA, CDR2 YSYEKL. V lost 4 bases and J lost 0, with 13 bases in between. CDR3 protein: CASSPFYGDSNQPQHF. The DNA of the CDR3 is TGCGCCAGCAGCCCTTTCTACGGGGATAGCAATCAGCCCCAGCATTTT.

In the case of this clone: One end of the junction is discordant with germline, which a read error may explain. The chain links TRBV7-7 to TRBJ2-5; the D gene is possibly TRBD2 (5 bases). This CDR3 region has 14 residues. From germline, CDR1 is SSHAT and CDR2 FNYEAQ (reference sequence). The CDR3 region is CASSFSTSGETQYF. The CDR3 nucleotides are TGTGCTAGCAGCTTTTCTACTAGTGGGGAGACCCAGTACTTC.

This chain connects TRBV5-5 to TRBJ1-6, with D hard to call. CDR3 size: 14 residues. Trimming left V 1 base short and J 14 bases short, with 16 bases between. Germline V gives CDR1 SGHKS, CDR2 YYEKEE (reference sequence). Here the CDR3 DNA reads TGTGCCAGCAGCTTGTATTACGGTGTGGAGACCCTCCACTTT. Translated: CASSLYYGVETLHF.

This chain connects TRBV2 to TRBJ1-2; 8 bases align to TRBD1. Germline values: CDR1 SNHLY, CDR2 FYNNEI. V dropped 6 bases and J dropped 2; count of bases not matched to a gene: 2. The CDR3 extends over 13 amino acids. CDR3: CASRTGDNYGYTF. The CDR3 nucleotides read TGTGCCAGCAGGACAGGGGACAACTATGGCTACACCTTC.

In nucleotides, the CDR3 is TGTGCCAGCAGCATAACTAGCGCAAAGGAGACCCAGTACTTC. It encodes CASSITSAKETQYF. The V gene is TRBV7-2, the J gene TRBJ2-5; 7 bases match TRBD2. After removal of 5 bases from V and 5 bases from J, the junction contained 8 bases not matched to a gene. Germline V gene sequence: CDR1 SGHTA, CDR2 FQGNSA. This CDR3 region has 14 residues.

The gene calls are TRBV7-2 and TRBJ1-6; perhaps TRBD1 as D (6 bases). The CDR3 contains 16 residues. V was pared by 2 bases and J by 6 bases, with 14 bases between. The germline gives CDR1 SGHTA, CDR2 FQGNSA. CDR3 amino acids: CASSLMVGGGNSPLHF. The DNA of the CDR3 is TGTGCCAGCAGCTTAATGGTAGGGGGGGGTAATTCACCCCTCCACTTT. The full variable domain, its missing parts supplied by reference TRBV7-2 and TRBJ1-6, is GAGVSQSPSNKVTEKGKDVELRCDPISGHTALYWYRQSLGQGLEFLIYFQGNSAPDKSGLPSDRFSAERTGGSVSTLTIQRTQQEDSAVYLCASSLMVGGGNSPLHFGNGTRLTVT.

The chain is built from TRBV30 and TRBJ1-6; no firm D call. The germline gives CDR1 GTSNPN, CDR2 SVGIG (reference sequence). V was pared by 2 bases and J by 9 bases, with 14 bases between. This CDR3 region has 14 residues. As DNA, the CDR3 is TGTGCCTGGAGTTGGAGGGAATGGGGTTCACCCCTCCACTTT. Translated: CAWSWREWGSPLHF.